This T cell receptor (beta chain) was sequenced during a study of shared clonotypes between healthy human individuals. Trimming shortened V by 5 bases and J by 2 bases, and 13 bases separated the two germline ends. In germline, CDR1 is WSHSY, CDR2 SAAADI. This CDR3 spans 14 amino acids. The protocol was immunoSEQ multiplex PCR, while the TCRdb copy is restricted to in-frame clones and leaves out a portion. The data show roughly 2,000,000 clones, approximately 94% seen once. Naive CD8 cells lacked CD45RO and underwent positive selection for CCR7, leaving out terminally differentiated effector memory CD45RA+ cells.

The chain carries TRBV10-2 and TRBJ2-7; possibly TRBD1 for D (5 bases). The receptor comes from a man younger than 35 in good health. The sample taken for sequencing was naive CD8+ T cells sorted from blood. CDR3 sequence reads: CASSPRQGTYEQYF. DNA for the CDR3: TGCGCCAGCAGTCCCCGGCAGGGAACCTACGAGCAGTACTTC.